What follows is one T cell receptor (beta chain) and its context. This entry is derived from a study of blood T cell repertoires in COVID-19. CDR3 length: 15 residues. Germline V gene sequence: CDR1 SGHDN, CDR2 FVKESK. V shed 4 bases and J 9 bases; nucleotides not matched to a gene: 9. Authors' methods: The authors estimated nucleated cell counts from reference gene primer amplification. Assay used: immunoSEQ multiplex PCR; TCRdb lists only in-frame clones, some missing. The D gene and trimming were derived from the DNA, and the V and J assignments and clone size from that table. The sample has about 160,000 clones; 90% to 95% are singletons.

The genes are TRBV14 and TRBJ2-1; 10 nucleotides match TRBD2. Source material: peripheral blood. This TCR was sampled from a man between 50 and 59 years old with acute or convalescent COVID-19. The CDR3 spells CASSPQSGGAGEQFF. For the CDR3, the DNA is TGTGCCAGCAGCCCCCAGAGCGGGGGGGCGGGTGAGCAGTTCTTC.